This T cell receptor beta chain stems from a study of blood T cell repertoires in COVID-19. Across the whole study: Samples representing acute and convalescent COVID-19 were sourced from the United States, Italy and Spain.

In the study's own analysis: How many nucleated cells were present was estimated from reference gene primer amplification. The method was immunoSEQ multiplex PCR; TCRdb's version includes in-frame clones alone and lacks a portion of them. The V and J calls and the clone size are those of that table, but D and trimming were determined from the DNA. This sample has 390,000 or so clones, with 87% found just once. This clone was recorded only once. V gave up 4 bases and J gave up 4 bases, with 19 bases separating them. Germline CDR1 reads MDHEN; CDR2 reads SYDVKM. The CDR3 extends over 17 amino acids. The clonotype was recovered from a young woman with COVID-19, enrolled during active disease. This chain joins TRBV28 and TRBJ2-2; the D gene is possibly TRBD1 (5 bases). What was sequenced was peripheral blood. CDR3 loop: CASSSSHRSWGTGELFF. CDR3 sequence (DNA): TGTGCCAGCAGTTCGAGCCACAGGAGCTGGGGCACCGGGGAGCTGTTTTTT.